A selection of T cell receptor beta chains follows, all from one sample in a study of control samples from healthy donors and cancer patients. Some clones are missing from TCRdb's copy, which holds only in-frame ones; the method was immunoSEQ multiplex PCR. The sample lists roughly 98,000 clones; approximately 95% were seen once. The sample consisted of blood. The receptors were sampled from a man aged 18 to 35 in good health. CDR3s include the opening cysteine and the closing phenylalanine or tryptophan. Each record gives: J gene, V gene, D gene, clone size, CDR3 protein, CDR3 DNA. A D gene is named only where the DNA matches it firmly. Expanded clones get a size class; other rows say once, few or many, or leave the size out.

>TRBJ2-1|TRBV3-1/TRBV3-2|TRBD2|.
CASSPGGGGGEAEQFF
TGTGCCAGCAGCCCCGGCGGGGGGGGCGGTGAAGCTGAGCAGTTCTTC
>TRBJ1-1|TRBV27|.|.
CASSYEGMNTEAFF
TGTGCCAGCAGTTACGAGGGGATGAACACTGAAGCTTTCTTT
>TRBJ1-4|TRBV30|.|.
CAWTGDEGTLFF
TGTGCCTGGACCGGAGACGAAGGGACTCTGTTTTTT
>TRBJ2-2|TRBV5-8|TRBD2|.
CASRGGASGIHTGELFF
TGTGCCAGCAGGGGAGGTGCTAGCGGGATACACACCGGGGAGCTGTTTTTT
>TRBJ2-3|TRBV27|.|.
CASIGDTQYF
TGTGCCAGCATCGGAGATACGCAGTATTTT
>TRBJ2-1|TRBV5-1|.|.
CASSQGLALEQFF
TGCGCCAGCAGCCAGGGACTCGCCTTGGAGCAGTTCTTC
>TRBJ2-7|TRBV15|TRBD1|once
CATSRDLTGARGEQYF
TGTGCCACCAGCAGAGACCTGACAGGGGCCCGCGGCGAGCAGTACTTC
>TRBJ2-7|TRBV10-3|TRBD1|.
CAISSGQGLSDEQYF
TGTGCCATCAGTTCGGGACAGGGGCTCTCCGACGAGCAGTACTTC
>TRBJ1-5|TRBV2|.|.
CASRSGTVLNQPQHF
TGTGCCAGCAGATCCGGGACGGTGTTAAATCAGCCCCAGCATTTT
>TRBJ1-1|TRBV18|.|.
CASSPGGPSDTEAFF
TGTGCCAGCTCACCAGGGGGCCCAAGTGATACTGAAGCTTTCTTT
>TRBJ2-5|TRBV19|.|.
CASSSRGGEETQYF
TGTGCCAGTAGTAGTCGTGGGGGCGAGGAGACCCAGTACTTC